The sequence of this T cell receptor beta chain was determined in a study of blood T cell repertoires in COVID-19. Original data processing: Researchers report that nucleated cell counts were estimated from reference gene primer amplification. Using immunoSEQ multiplex PCR, the repertoire was profiled, and TCRdb retains in-frame clones only, with some absent. That table gives V, J and clone size, and the DNA gave D and trimming. The sample shows around 100,000 clones, roughly 80% of them seen only once. CDR1 and CDR2 (germline): SGHNT, YYREEE (reference sequence). CDR3 length: 13 amino acids. V lost 7 bases, J lost 5 bases, and 15 bases lay in between.

Input material: peripheral blood. V and J are TRBV5-4 and TRBJ1-1; D possibly corresponds to TRBD1 (5 bases). This sequence was found in a man between 65 and 85 years old with acute or convalescent COVID-19. The CDR3 DNA is TGTGCCAGCCTCGGGAGGGGACGAACTGAAGCTTTCTTT. Translating it yields CASLGRGRTEAFF.